This T cell receptor beta chain is from a study of esophageal squamous cell carcinoma under preoperative chemotherapy. The study, taken as a whole, reports: Peripheral T cells migrating into the tumor appeared to partly supply post-treatment tumor-infiltrating lymphocytes.

One entry per CDR3 protein, called by TCRdb with MiXCR from the PCR reads. Of 25,000 to 35,000 distinct CDR3 sequences detected, less than 55% appear once; the ten largest clones hold less than 15%. Time point described: before preoperative PTX-NDP chemotherapy. Paclitaxel-nedaplatin chemotherapy was given to patients ahead of their surgery. Germline loops: CDR1 SGHVS, CDR2 FNYEAQ. The CDR3 has 19 residues. With V trimmed by 3 bases and J by 1 base, 16 bases remained unmatched. To note about this clonotype: Its antigen is undetermined.

Sampling was carried out from a patient given preoperative chemotherapy. This chain uses TRBV7-6 with TRBJ2-5; 8 nucleotides match TRBD2. This sequence was found in a human donor with esophageal squamous cell carcinoma. The donor label of this sample is uncertain. CDR3 region: CASSLGAGLGGGAQETQYF. The CDR3 DNA reads as TGTGCCAGCAGCTTGGGTGCGGGGCTCGGGGGGGGAGCCCAAGAGACCCAGTACTTC.